These 2 T cell receptor beta chains originate from one sample sequenced in a study of identical twins. MiXCR, applied by TCRdb to the 5' RACE reads, yields one record per CDR3 protein. The repertoire includes under 450,000 distinct CDR3 sequences, around 20% of them detected once, and around 10% sits in the top ten. The sequenced material came from naive T cells sorted from blood. These receptor sequences come from a man between 50 and 59 years old in good health.

This clonotype has only a few counts. This chain connects TRBV4-1 to TRBJ2-1; unclear D gene. CDR1 and CDR2 from the germline V gene are MGHRA and YSYEKL. The V and J ends lost 8 bases and 3 bases respectively, with 23 bases between them. This CDR3 contains 17 residues. The DNA of the CDR3 is TGCGCCAGCGCTACCCTTGGGAAAGCCGTCGGCTACAATGAGCAGTTCTTC. As protein: CASATLGKAVGYNEQFF.

Remarks on this clonotype: An end of the junction differs from the germline gene, which may be a read error. The chain combines TRBV27 with TRBJ2-7; 7 nucleotides line up with TRBD1. CDR3 length: 16 residues. Germline CDR1 is MNHEY and CDR2 is SMNVEV (reference sequence). The CDR3 DNA reads TGTGCCAGCAGTCTATCGACAGGGCTAAGCTCCTACGAGCAGTACTTC. Protein sequence: CASSLSTGLSSYEQYF.